This T cell receptor (beta chain) was sequenced during a study of blood T cell repertoires in COVID-19. Study at large: Samples taken during acute and convalescent COVID-19 were collected in the United States, Italy and Spain. T cells, B-cell-depleted T cells, or PBMCs supplied cDNA or gDNA.

Trimming stripped 5 bases from V and 3 bases from J, with 17 bases between. Germline V gene lookup returns CDR1 SGHVS and CDR2 FQNEAQ. The CDR3 has 16 residues. This clone was counted only a few times. Under the authors' procedure: Amplification of reference gene primers was used by the study to estimate nucleated cell counts. The method was immunoSEQ multiplex PCR; TCRdb's version includes in-frame clones alone and lacks a portion of them. From that table come the V and J calls and clone size; the DNA was used to work out D and trimming. The sample includes approximately 300,000 clones, approximately 85% of them seen just once. In Seattle, patients joined the study during active infection and were tracked longitudinally.

Source material: peripheral blood. The rearrangement links TRBV7-8 to TRBJ1-5; the D is unclear. The TCR was taken from a human donor with COVID-19, enrolled during active disease. The donor label of this sample is uncertain. The CDR3 reads CASSPLMGRVNQPQHF. The DNA of the CDR3 is TGTGCCAGCAGCCCCTTGATGGGGAGGGTCAATCAGCCCCAGCATTTT.